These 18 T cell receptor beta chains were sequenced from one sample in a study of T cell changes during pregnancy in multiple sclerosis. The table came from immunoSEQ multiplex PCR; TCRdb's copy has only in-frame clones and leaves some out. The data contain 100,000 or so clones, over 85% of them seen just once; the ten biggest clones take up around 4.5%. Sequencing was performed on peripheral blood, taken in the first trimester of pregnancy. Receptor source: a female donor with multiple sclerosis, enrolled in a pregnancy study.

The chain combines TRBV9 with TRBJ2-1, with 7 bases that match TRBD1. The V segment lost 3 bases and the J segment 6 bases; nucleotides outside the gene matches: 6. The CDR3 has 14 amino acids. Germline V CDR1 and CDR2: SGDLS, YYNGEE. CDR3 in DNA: TGTGCCAGCAGCGGACAGGGTGCTACCAATGAGCAGTTCTTC. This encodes CASSGQGATNEQFF.

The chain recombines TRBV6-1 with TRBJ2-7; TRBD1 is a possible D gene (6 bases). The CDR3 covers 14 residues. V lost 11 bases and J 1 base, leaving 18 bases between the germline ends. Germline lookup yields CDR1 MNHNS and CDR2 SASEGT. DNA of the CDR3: TGTGCCGGAGGAGCCGGGACATGGTCCTACGAGCAGTACTTC. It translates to CAGGAGTWSYEQYF.

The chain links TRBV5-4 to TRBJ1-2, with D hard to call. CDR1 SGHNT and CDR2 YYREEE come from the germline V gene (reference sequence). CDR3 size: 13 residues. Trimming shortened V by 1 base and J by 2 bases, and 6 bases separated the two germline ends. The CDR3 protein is CASSLPGNYGYTF. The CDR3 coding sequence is TGTGCCAGCAGCTTGCCGGGAAACTATGGCTACACCTTC.

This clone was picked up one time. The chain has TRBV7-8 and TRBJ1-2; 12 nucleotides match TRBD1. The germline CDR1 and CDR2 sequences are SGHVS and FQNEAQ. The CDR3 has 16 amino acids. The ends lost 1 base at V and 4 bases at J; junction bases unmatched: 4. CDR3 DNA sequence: TGTGCCAGCAGCTTAGACGGGACAGGGGGCGGCTATGGCTACACCTTC. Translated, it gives CASSLDGTGGGYGYTF.

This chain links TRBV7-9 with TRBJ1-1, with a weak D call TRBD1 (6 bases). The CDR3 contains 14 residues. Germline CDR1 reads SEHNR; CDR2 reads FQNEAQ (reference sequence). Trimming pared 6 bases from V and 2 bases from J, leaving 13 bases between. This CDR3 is CASRRQGINTEAFF. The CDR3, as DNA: TGTGCCAGCAGACGCCAGGGGATCAACACTGAAGCTTTCTTT.

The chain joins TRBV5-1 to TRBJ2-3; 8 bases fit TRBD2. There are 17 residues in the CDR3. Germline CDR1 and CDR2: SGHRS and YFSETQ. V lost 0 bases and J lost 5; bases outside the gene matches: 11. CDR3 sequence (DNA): TGCGCCAGCAGCTTGGATCCCGGGGGGGCCCACCGAGATACGCAGTATTTT. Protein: CASSLDPGGAHRDTQYF.

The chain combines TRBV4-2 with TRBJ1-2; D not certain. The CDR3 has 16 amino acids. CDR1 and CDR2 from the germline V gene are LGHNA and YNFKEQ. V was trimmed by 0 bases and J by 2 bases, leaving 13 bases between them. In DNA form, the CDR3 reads TGTGCCAGCAGCCAAGATGCGTCATTGACAAACTATGGCTACACCTTC. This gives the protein CASSQDASLTNYGYTF.

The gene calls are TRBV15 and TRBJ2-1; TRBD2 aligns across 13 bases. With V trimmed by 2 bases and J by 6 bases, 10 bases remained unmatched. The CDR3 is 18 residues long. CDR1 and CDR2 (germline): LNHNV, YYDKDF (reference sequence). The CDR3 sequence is CATSRTGVRTSGGNEQFF. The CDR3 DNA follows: TGTGCCACCAGCAGAACCGGCGTAAGGACTAGCGGGGGCAATGAGCAGTTCTTC.

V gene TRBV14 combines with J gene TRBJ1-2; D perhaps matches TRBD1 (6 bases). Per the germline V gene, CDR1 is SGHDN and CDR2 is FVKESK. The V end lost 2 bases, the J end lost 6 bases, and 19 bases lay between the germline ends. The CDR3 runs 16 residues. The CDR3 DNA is TGTGCCAGCAGCCAATGGGGGAGAGGGACAACGGATGGCTACACCTTC. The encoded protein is CASSQWGRGTTDGYTF.

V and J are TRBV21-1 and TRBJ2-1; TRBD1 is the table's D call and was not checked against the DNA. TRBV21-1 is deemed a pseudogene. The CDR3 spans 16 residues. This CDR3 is CASSLRQVSSYNEQFF. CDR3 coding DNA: TGTGCCAGCAGCCTCCGACAGGTAAGCTCCTACAATGAGCAGTTCTTC.

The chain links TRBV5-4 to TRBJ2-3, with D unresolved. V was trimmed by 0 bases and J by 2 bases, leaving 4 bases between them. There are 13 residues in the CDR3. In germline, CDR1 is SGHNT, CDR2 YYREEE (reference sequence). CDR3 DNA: TGTGCCAGCAGCTTGGACTTCACAGATACGCAGTATTTT. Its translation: CASSLDFTDTQYF.

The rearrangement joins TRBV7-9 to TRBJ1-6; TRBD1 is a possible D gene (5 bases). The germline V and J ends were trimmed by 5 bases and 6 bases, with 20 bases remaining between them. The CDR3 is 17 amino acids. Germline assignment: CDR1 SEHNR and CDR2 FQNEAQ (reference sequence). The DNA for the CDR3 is TGTGCCAGCAGCCTGGCTCGTCTACAGGTTCTTAATTCACCCCTCCACTTT. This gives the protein CASSLARLQVLNSPLHF.

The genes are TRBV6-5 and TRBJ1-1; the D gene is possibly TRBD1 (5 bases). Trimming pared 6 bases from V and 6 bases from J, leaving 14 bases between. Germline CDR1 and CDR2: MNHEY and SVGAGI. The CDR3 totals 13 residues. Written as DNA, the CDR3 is TGTGCCAGCAGGCAACCGGGACTCTCTGAAGCTTTCTTT. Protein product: CASRQPGLSEAFF.

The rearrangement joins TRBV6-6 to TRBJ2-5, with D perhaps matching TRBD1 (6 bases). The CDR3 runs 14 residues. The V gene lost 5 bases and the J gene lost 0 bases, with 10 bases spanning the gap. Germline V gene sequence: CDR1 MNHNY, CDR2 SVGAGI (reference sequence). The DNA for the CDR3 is TGTGCCAGCAGTAACGGACAGCACCAAGAGACCCAGTACTTC. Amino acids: CASSNGQHQETQYF.

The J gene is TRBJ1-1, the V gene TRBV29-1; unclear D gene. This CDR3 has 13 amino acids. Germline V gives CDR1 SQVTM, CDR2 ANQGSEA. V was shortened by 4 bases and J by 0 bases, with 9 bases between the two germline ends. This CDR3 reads CSVARTVNTEAFF. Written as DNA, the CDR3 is TGCAGCGTTGCGCGCACGGTGAACACTGAAGCTTTCTTT.

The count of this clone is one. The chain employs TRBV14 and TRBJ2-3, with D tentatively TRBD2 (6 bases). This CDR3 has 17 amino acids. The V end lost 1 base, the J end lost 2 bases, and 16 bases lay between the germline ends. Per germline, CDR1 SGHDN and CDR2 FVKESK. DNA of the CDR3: TGTGCCAGCAGCCAAGGATGGAGGGGAGGACTCACAGATACGCAGTATTTT. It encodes CASSQGWRGGLTDTQYF.

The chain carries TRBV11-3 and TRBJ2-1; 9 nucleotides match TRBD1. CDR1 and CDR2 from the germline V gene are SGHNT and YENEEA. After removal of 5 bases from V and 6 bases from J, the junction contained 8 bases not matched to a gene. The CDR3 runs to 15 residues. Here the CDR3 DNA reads TGTGCCAGCAGCCTGACGGGACAGGGAGGCAATGAGCAGTTCTTC. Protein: CASSLTGQGGNEQFF.

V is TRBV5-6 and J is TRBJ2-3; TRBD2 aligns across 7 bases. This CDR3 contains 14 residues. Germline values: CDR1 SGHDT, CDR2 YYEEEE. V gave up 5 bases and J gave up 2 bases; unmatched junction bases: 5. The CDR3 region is CASSTSGATDTQYF. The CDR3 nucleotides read TGTGCCAGCAGTACGAGCGGGGCCACAGATACGCAGTATTTT.